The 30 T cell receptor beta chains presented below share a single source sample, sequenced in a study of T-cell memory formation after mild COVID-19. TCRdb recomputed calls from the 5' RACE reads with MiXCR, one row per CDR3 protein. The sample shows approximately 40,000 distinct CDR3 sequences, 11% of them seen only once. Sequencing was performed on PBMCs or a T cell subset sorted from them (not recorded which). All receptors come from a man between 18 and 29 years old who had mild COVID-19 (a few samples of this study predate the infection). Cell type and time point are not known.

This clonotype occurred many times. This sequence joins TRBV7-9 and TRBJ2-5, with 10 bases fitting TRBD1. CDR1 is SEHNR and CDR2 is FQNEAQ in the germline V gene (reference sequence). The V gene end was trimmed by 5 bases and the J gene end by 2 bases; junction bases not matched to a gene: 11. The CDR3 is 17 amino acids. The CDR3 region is CASSHPPGTGAQETQYF. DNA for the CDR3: TGTGCCAGCAGCCATCCGCCCGGGACAGGGGCTCAAGAGACCCAGTACTTC.

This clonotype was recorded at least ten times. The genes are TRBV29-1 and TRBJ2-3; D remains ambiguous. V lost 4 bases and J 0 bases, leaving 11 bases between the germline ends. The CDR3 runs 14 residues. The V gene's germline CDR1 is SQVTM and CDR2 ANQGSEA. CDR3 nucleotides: TGCAGCGTTGCGACTGCTAGTAGCACAGATACGCAGTATTTT. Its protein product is CSVATASSTDTQYF.

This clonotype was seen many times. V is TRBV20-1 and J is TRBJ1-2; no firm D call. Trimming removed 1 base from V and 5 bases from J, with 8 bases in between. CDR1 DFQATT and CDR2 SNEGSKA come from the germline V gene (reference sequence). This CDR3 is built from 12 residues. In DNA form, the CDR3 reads TGCAGTGCTAGAGTGAAGGAATATGGCTACACCTTC. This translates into CSARVKEYGYTF.

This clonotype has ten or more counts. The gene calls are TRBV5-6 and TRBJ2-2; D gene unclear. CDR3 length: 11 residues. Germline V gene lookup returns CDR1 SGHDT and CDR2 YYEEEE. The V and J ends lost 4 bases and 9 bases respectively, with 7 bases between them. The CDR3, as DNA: TGTGCCAGCAGCGCCGGCAGGGAGCTGTTTTTT. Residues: CASSAGRELFF. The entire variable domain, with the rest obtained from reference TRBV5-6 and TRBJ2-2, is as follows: DAGVTQSPTHLIKTRGQQVTLRCSPKSGHDTVSWYQQALGQGPQFIFQYYEEEERQRGNFPDRFSGHQFPNYSSELNVNALLLGDSALYLCASSAGRELFFGEGSRLTVL.

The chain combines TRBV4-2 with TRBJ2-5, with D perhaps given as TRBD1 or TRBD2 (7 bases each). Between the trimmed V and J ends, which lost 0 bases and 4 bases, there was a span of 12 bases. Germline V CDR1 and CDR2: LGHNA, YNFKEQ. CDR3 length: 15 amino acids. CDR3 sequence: CASSQETGRGETQYF. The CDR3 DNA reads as TGTGCCAGCAGCCAAGAGACAGGGAGGGGAGAGACCCAGTACTTC.

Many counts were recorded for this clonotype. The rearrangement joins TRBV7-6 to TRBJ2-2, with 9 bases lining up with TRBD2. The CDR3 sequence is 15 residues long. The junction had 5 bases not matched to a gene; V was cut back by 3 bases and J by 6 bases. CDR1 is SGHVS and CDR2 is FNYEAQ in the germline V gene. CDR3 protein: CASSLRGGLSGELFF. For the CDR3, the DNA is TGTGCCAGCAGCTTGCGGGGGGGCTTGTCCGGGGAGCTGTTTTTT.

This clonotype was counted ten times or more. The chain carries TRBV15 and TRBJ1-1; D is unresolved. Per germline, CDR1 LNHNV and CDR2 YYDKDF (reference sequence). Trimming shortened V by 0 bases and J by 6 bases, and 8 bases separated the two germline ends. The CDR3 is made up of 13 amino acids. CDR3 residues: CATSREAGPEAFF. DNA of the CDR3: TGTGCCACCAGCAGAGAAGCGGGCCCTGAAGCTTTCTTT.

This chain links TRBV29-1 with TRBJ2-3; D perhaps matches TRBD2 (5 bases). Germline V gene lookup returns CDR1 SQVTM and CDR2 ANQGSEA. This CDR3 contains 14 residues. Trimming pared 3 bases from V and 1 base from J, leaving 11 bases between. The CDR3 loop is CSVEASPRTDTQYF. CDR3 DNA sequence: TGCAGCGTTGAGGCTAGCCCTCGCACAGATACGCAGTATTTT.

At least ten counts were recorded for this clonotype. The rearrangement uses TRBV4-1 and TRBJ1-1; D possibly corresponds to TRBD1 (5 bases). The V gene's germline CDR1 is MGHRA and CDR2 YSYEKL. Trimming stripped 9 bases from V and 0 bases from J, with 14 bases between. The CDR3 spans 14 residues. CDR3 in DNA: TGCGCCAGTCGGGGCCTAACAGTGAACACTGAAGCTTTCTTT. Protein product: CASRGLTVNTEAFF.

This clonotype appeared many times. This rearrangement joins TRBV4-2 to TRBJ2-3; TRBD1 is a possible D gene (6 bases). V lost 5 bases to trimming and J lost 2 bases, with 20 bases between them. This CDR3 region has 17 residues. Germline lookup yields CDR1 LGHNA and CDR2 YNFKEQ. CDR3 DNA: TGTGCCAGCAGCTACACCCCGGGACACCCAAACACAGATACGCAGTATTTT. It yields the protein CASSYTPGHPNTDTQYF.

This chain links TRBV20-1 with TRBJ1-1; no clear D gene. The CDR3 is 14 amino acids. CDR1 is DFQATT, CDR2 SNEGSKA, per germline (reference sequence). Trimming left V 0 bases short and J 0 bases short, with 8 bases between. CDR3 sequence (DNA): TGCAGTGCTAGAGATGAGGGAGTGAACACTGAAGCTTTCTTT. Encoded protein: CSARDEGVNTEAFF.

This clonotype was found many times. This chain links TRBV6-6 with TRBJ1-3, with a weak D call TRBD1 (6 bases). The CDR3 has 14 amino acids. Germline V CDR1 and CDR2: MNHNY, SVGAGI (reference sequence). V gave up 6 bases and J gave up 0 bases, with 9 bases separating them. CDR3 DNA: TGTGCCAGCAGGGGGGACACCTCTGGAAACACCATATATTTT. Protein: CASRGDTSGNTIYF.

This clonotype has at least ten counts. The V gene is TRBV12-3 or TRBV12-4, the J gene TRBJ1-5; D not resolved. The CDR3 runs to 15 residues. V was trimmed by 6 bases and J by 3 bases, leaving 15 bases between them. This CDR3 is CASSLQRRANQPQHF. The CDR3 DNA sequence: TGTGCCAGCAGCCTTCAAAGAAGGGCCAATCAGCCCCAGCATTTT.

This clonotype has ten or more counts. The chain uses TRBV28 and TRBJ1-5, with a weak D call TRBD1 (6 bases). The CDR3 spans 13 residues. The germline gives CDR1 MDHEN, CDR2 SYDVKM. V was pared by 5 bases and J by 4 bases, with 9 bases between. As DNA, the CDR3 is TGTGCCAGCAGTACAGGGTTAAATCAGCCCCAGCATTTT. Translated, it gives CASSTGLNQPQHF.

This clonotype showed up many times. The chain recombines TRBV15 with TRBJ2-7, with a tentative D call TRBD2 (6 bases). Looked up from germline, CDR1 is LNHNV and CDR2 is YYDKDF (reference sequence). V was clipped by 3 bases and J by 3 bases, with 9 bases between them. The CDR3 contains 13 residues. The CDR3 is CATSSWDFYEQYV. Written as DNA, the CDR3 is TGTGCCACCAGCAGTTGGGACTTCTACGAGCAGTACGTC.

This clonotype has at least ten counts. CDR3 sequence: CASSLGGTSGGGTDTQYF. CDR3 nucleotides: TGTGCCAGCAGCTTAGGGGGGACTAGCGGGGGAGGCACAGATACGCAGTATTTT. The rearrangement joins TRBV7-9 to TRBJ2-3, with 14 positions matching TRBD2. V shed 1 base and J 1 base; nucleotides not matched to a gene: 4. Germline CDR1 is SEHNR and CDR2 is FQNEAQ (reference sequence). There are 18 residues in the CDR3.

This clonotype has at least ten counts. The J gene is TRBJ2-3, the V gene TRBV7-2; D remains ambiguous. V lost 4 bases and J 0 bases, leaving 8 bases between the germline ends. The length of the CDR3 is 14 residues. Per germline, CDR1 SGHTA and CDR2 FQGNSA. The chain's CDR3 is CASSWQPSTDTQYF. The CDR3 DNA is TGTGCCAGCAGCTGGCAACCTAGCACAGATACGCAGTATTTT. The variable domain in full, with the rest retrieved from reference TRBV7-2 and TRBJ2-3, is GAGVSQSPSNKVTEKGKDVELRCDPISGHTALYWYRQSLGQGLEFLIYFQGNSAPDKSGLPSDRFSAERTGGSVSTLTIQRTQQEDSAVYLCASSWQPSTDTQYFGPGTRLTVL.

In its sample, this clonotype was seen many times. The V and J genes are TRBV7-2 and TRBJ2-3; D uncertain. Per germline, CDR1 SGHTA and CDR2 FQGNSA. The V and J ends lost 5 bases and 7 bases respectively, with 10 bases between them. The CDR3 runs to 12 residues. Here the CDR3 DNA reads TGTGCCAGCAGCCCAGAAGGGTATACGCAGTATTTT. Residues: CASSPEGYTQYF. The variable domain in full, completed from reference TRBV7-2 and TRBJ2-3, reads GAGVSQSPSNKVTEKGKDVELRCDPISGHTALYWYRQSLGQGLEFLIYFQGNSAPDKSGLPSDRFSAERTGGSVSTLTIQRTQQEDSAVYLCASSPEGYTQYFGPGTRLTVL.

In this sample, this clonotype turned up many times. The CDR3 loop reads CSAPLQGLELDTQYF. CDR3 DNA sequence: TGCAGTGCTCCACTTCAGGGACTAGAGCTTGATACGCAGTATTTT. The V and J genes are TRBV20-1 and TRBJ2-3; TRBD2 matches 8 bases. Losses at the gene ends were 5 bases for V and 6 bases for J; bases not matched to a gene: 13. Germline CDR1 DFQATT, CDR2 SNEGSKA (reference sequence). The CDR3 length is 15 residues.

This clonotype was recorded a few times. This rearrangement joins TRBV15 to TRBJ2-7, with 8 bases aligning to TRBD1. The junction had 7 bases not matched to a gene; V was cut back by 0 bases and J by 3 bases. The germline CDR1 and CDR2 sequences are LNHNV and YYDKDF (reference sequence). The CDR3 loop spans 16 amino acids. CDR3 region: CATSRDLRQGIYEQYF. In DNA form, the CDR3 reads TGTGCCACCAGCAGAGATTTAAGACAGGGGATCTACGAGCAGTACTTC.

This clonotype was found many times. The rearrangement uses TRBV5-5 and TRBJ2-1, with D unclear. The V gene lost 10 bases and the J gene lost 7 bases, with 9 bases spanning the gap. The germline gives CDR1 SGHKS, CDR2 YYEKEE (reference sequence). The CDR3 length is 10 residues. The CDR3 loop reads CASGRNEQFF. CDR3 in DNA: TGTGCCTCGGGCAGGAATGAGCAGTTCTTC.

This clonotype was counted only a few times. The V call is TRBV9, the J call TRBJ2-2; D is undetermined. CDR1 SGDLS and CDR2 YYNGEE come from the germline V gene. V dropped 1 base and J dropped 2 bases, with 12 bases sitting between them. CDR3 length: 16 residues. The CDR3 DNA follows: TGTGCCAGCAGCGTATCCGAACACGACAACACCGGGGAGCTGTTTTTT. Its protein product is CASSVSEHDNTGELFF.

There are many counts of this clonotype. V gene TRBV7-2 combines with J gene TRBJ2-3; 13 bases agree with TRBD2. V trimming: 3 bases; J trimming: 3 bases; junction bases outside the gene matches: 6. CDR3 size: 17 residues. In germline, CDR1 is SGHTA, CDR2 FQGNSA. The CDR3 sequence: CASSFLRLAGGTDTQYF. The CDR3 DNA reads TGTGCCAGCAGCTTCCTCCGACTAGCGGGGGGTACAGATACGCAGTATTTT.

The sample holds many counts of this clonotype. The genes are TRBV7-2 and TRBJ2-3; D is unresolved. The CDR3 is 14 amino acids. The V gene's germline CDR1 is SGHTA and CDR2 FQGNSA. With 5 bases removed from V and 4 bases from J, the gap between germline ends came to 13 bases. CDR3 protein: CASSARTIPDTQYF. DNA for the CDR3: TGTGCCAGCAGCGCCCGGACCATTCCAGATACGCAGTATTTT. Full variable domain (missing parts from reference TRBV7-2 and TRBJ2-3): GAGVSQSPSNKVTEKGKDVELRCDPISGHTALYWYRQSLGQGLEFLIYFQGNSAPDKSGLPSDRFSAERTGGSVSTLTIQRTQQEDSAVYLCASSARTIPDTQYFGPGTRLTVL.

This chain's CDR3 is CASSLWGDRDPDYGYTF. As DNA, the CDR3 is TGTGCCAGCAGCTTATGGGGCGACAGGGATCCGGACTATGGCTACACCTTC. The gene calls are TRBV7-3 and TRBJ1-2, with 7 bases aligning to TRBD1. Per germline, CDR1 SGHTA and CDR2 FQGTGA. J was trimmed by 3 bases and V by 2 bases; bases with no gene match: 12. The CDR3 contains 17 residues.

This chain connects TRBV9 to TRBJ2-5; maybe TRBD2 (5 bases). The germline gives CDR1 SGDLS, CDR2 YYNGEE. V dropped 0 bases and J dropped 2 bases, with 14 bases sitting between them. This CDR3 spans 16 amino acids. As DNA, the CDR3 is TGTGCCAGCAGCGTAGGAGCTTCGGGGTCTCAAGAGACCCAGTACTTC. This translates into CASSVGASGSQETQYF.

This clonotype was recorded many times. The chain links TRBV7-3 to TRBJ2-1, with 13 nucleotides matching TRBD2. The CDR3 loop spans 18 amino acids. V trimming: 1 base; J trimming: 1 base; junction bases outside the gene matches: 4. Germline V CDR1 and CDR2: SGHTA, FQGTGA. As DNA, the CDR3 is TGTGCCAGCAGCTTAAGGGGACTAGCGGGGAGTTCCTACAATGAGCAGTTCTTC. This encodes CASSLRGLAGSSYNEQFF.

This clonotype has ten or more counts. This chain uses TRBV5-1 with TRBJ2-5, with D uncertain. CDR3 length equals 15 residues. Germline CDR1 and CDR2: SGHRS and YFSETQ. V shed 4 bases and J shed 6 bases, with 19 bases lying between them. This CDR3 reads CASSPPVASIKTQYF. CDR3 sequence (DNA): TGCGCCAGCAGCCCTCCGGTTGCTAGTATAAAGACCCAGTACTTC. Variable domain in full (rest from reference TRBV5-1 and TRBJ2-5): KAGVTQTPRYLIKTRGQQVTLSCSPISGHRSVSWYQQTPGQGLQFLFEYFSETQRNKGNFPGRFSGRQFSNSRSEMNVSTLELGDSALYLCASSPPVASIKTQYFGPGTRLLVL.

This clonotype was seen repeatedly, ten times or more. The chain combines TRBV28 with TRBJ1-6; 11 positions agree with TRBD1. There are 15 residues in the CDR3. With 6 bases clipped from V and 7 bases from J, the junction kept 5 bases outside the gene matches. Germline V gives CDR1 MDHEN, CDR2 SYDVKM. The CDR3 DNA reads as TGTGCCAGCAGGACCGGACAGGGGGCCAATTCACCCCTCCACTTT. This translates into CASRTGQGANSPLHF.

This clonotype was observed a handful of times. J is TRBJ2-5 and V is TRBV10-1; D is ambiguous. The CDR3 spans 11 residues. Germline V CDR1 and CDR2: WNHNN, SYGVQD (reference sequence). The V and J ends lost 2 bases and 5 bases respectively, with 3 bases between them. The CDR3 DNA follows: TGCGCCAGCAGTGAGGGGGAGACCCAGTACTTC. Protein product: CASSEGETQYF.